Each of the 16 T cell receptor beta chains below was sequenced from the same sample in a study of blood T cell repertoires in COVID-19. Repertoires were generated with immunoSEQ multiplex PCR, while TCRdb's copy carries only in-frame clones and drops some. The sample holds over 150,000 clones, 83% seen once. Material for sequencing was peripheral blood. These receptors originate from an elderly woman with acute or convalescent COVID-19.

The rearrangement uses TRBV7-3 and TRBJ2-3, with D possibly being TRBD2 (6 bases). Trimming removed 5 bases at V and 1 base at J, with 13 bases between. This CDR3 region has 15 residues. CDR1 SGHTA and CDR2 FQGTGA come from the germline V gene. DNA of the CDR3: TGTGCCAGCAGCCTTCATTCTAGCGGCACAGATACGCAGTATTTT. It specifies CASSLHSSGTDTQYF.

V gene TRBV3-1 (or the pseudogene TRBV3-2) combines with J gene TRBJ2-7; maybe TRBD1 (6 bases). This CDR3 region has 16 residues. Trimming left V 4 bases short and J 3 bases short, with 19 bases between. Germline-derived CDR1 and CDR2 are LGHDT and YNNKEL (reference sequence). The CDR3 loop reads CASSPQGHQLDYEQYF. Written as DNA, the CDR3 is TGTGCCAGCAGCCCCCAGGGACACCAGTTAGACTACGAGCAGTACTTC.

This clone appeared a few times. The V gene is TRBV6-2 or TRBV6-3, the J gene TRBJ1-1; D remains unclear. The CDR3 is 14 amino acids. Germline assignment: CDR1 MNHEY and CDR2 SVGEGT. V lost 2 bases to trimming and J lost 5 bases, with 12 bases between them. CDR3 residues: CASSYDGEMTEAFF. Here the CDR3 DNA reads TGTGCCAGCAGTTACGACGGGGAGATGACTGAAGCTTTCTTT.

This clone has a handful of counts. This chain joins TRBV9 and TRBJ1-2; maybe TRBD1 (6 bases). The V gene's germline CDR1 is SGDLS and CDR2 YYNGEE. The germline V and J ends were trimmed by 5 bases and 5 bases, with 13 bases remaining between them. The CDR3 is 13 residues long. CDR3 amino acids: CASRDRSEYGYTF. CDR3 coding DNA: TGTGCCAGCAGGGACAGATCTGAATATGGCTACACCTTC.

V gene TRBV5-1 combines with J gene TRBJ2-1; 12 nucleotides match TRBD2. The CDR3 consists of 16 residues. V lost 4 bases and J lost 6; bases outside the gene matches: 8. CDR1 and CDR2 from the germline V gene are SGHRS and YFSETQ. CDR3 protein: CASSITGTSGSNEQFF. The CDR3 region has the DNA TGCGCCAGCAGCATTACCGGGACTAGCGGGTCCAATGAGCAGTTCTTC.

CDR3 protein: CASSLQEGPYEQYF. DNA of the CDR3: TGTGCCAGCAGCCTGCAGGAGGGGCCCTACGAGCAGTACTTC. The chain employs TRBV7-2 and TRBJ2-7, with a tentative D call TRBD2 (6 bases). With 5 bases removed from V and 2 bases from J, the gap between germline ends came to 13 bases. This CDR3 is built from 14 residues. CDR1 and CDR2 (germline): SGHTA, FQGNSA. The whole variable domain, remainder taken from reference TRBV7-2 and TRBJ2-7, is GAGVSQSPSNKVTEKGKDVELRCDPISGHTALYWYRQSLGQGLEFLIYFQGNSAPDKSGLPSDRFSAERTGGSVSTLTIQRTQQEDSAVYLCASSLQEGPYEQYFGPGTRLTVT.

The chain employs TRBV7-9 and TRBJ1-6; TRBD1 agrees at 9 bases. CDR1 is SEHNR, CDR2 FQNEAQ, per germline (reference sequence). With 5 bases clipped from V and 9 bases from J, the junction kept 17 bases outside the gene matches. The CDR3 covers 18 residues. In DNA form, the CDR3 reads TGTGCCAGCAGCCTTAGCCGCGGACAGGGGAGCTTCGGTTCACCCCTCCACTTT. This gives the protein CASSLSRGQGSFGSPLHF.

The V and J genes are TRBV29-1 and TRBJ1-4; D remains ambiguous. CDR1 is SQVTM and CDR2 is ANQGSEA in the germline V gene. CDR3 size: 15 residues. The germline V and J ends were trimmed by 3 bases and 4 bases, with 15 bases remaining between them. In DNA form, the CDR3 reads TGCAGCGTTGAGCGATTGGGCTGGAATAATGAAAAACTGTTTTTT. Its translation is CSVERLGWNNEKLFF.

The chain links TRBV28 to TRBJ2-2, with D maybe TRBD1 (6 bases). This CDR3 comprises 17 residues. Germline loops: CDR1 MDHEN, CDR2 SYDVKM. Trimming removed 7 bases from V and 6 bases from J, with 24 bases in between. This chain's CDR3 is CASTLSGGSQGSGELFF. Written as DNA, the CDR3 is TGTGCCAGCACCCTTTCTGGGGGCAGCCAGGGATCCGGGGAGCTGTTTTTT.

V is TRBV15 and J is TRBJ1-2, with D maybe TRBD1 (6 bases). The germline CDR1 and CDR2 sequences are LNHNV and YYDKDF (reference sequence). CDR3 size: 13 residues. Trimming stripped 6 bases from V and 1 base from J, with 9 bases between. CDR3 sequence reads: CATRTGVNYGYTF. Written as DNA, the CDR3 is TGTGCCACCAGGACAGGAGTTAACTATGGCTACACCTTC.

This sequence joins TRBV10-3 and TRBJ2-5, with D uncertain. Trimming removed 2 bases from V and 2 bases from J, with 6 bases in between. CDR3 length: 13 residues. From germline, CDR1 is ENHRY and CDR2 SYGVKD. CDR3 in DNA: TGTGCCATCAGTGAGACTCCGCAAGAGACCCAGTACTTC. Its translation is CAISETPQETQYF.

This clone was counted once. J is TRBJ2-5 and V is TRBV24-1, with D perhaps TRBD1 (6 bases). This CDR3 has 14 residues. Germline V gives CDR1 KGHDR, CDR2 SFDVKD. V was pared by 4 bases and J by 7 bases, with 15 bases between. CDR3 amino acids: CATSDRTERGTQYF. The CDR3 region has the DNA TGTGCCACCAGTGACAGGACAGAGAGGGGGACCCAGTACTTC.

The chain employs TRBV7-2 and TRBJ2-2, with 8 bases aligning to TRBD1. The J segment lost 8 bases and the V segment lost 8 bases, leaving 7 bases of the junction unmatched. Germline assignment: CDR1 SGHTA and CDR2 FQGNSA. This CDR3 comprises 13 residues. The CDR3 spells CASAQGAPGELFF. In DNA form, the CDR3 reads TGTGCCAGCGCCCAGGGGGCACCGGGGGAGCTGTTTTTT.

The chain is built from TRBV6-6 and TRBJ2-2; TRBD1 aligns across 7 bases. Looked up from germline, CDR1 is MNHNY and CDR2 is SVGAGI (reference sequence). This CDR3 is 15 amino acids long. The V segment lost 2 bases and the J segment 6 bases; nucleotides outside the gene matches: 6. CDR3 sequence: CASSYLTGTSGELFF. In nucleotides, the CDR3 is TGTGCCAGCAGTTACCTGACAGGGACATCCGGGGAGCTGTTTTTT.

This sequence joins TRBV6-5 and TRBJ1-1; D unresolved. The CDR3 length is 13 residues. V lost 7 bases, J lost 4 bases, and 13 bases lay in between. Germline V gives CDR1 MNHEY, CDR2 SVGAGI. CDR3 sequence (DNA): TGTGCCAGCAAACGGGGTCCCCTCACTGAAGCTTTCTTT. Translation gives CASKRGPLTEAFF.

The chain recombines TRBV6-5 with TRBJ1-1; tentatively, D is TRBD1 (5 bases). Trimming removed 0 bases from V and 2 bases from J, with 13 bases in between. CDR1 and CDR2 from the germline V gene are MNHEY and SVGAGI. The CDR3 consists of 16 residues. The CDR3 protein is CASSYSGGLTNTEAFF. The CDR3 DNA follows: TGTGCCAGCAGTTACTCGGGGGGACTCACCAACACTGAAGCTTTCTTT.